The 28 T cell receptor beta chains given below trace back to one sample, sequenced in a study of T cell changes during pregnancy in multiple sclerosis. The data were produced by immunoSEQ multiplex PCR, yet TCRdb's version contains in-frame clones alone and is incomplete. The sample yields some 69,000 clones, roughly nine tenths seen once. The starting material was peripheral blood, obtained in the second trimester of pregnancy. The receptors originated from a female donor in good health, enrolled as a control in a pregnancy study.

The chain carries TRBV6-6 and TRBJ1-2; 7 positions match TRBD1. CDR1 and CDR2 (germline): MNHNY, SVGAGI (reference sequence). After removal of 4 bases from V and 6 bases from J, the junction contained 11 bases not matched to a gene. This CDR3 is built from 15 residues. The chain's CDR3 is CASSSTGGGENGYTF. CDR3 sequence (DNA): TGTGCCAGCAGTTCCACCGGAGGGGGCGAGAATGGCTACACCTTC.

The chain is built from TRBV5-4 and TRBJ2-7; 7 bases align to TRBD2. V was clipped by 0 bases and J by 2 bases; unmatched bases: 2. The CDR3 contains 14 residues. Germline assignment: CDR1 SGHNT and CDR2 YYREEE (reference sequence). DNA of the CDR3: TGTGCCAGCAGCTTGGTGGGGGGGACCTACGAGCAGTACTTC. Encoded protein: CASSLVGGTYEQYF.

CDR3 amino acids: CAISRGTTYEQYF. CDR3 bases: TGTGCCATCTCTCGGGGGACCACCTACGAGCAGTACTTC. V usage is TRBV10-3 and J usage is TRBJ2-7; D is perhaps TRBD2 (6 bases). V lost 8 bases, J lost 2 bases, and 13 bases lay in between. This CDR3 has 13 residues. Germline-derived CDR1 and CDR2 are ENHRY and SYGVKD.

The CDR3 DNA is TGTGCCAGTAGTATCCGGACAGGGGCCCATGGCTACACCTTC. This encodes CASSIRTGAHGYTF. The chain is built from TRBV19 and TRBJ1-2, with 9 bases fitting TRBD1. Germline-derived CDR1 and CDR2 are LNHDA and SQIVND (reference sequence). The length of the CDR3 is 14 residues. V dropped 3 bases and J dropped 6; count of bases not matched to a gene: 5.

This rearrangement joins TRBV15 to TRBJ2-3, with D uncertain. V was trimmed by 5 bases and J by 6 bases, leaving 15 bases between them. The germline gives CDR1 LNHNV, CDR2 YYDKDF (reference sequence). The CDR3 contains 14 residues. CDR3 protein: CATSVSEVRDTQYF. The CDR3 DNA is TGTGCCACCAGCGTCTCTGAGGTTCGGGATACGCAGTATTTT.

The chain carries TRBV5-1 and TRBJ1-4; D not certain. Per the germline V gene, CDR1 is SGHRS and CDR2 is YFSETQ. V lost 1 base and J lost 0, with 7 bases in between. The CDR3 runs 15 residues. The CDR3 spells CASSLLATTNEKLFF. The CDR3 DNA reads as TGCGCCAGCAGCTTGCTGGCCACAACTAATGAAAAACTGTTTTTT.

The CDR3 is CASSLAGVSEQYF. For the CDR3, the DNA is TGTGCCAGCAGTCTAGCGGGGGTATCCGAGCAGTACTTC. The V gene is TRBV5-6, the J gene TRBJ2-7; TRBD2 matches at 10 bases. CDR1 and CDR2 (germline): SGHDT, YYEEEE. Trimming removed 5 bases from V and 6 bases from J; junction bases left unmatched: 5. The CDR3 sequence is 13 residues long.

The CDR3 DNA is TGTGCCAGCAGTTACAACACGAACACTGAAGCTTTCTTT. It specifies CASSYNTNTEAFF. V and J are TRBV6-5 and TRBJ1-1, with D uncertain. The V gene lost 2 bases and the J gene lost 1 base, with 5 bases spanning the gap. This CDR3 contains 13 residues. The germline V gene encodes CDR1 MNHEY and CDR2 SVGAGI.

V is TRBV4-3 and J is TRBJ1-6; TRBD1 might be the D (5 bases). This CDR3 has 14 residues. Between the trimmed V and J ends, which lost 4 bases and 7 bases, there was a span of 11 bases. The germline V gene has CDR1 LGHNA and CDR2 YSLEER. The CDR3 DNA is TGCGCCAGCAGCCCCGGGACTCGGAATTCACCCCTCCACTTT. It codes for CASSPGTRNSPLHF.

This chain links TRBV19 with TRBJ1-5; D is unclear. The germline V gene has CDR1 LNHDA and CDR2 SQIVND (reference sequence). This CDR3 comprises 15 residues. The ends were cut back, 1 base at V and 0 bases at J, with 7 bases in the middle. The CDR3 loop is CASSIVVISNQPQHF. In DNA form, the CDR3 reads TGTGCCAGTAGTATAGTAGTGATTAGCAATCAGCCCCAGCATTTT.

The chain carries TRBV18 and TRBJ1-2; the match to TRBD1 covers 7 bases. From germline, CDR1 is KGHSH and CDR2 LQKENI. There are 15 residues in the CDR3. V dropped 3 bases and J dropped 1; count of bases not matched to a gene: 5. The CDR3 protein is CASSPSRDSNYGYTF. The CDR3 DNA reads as TGTGCCAGCTCACCTAGCCGGGACAGTAACTATGGCTACACCTTC.

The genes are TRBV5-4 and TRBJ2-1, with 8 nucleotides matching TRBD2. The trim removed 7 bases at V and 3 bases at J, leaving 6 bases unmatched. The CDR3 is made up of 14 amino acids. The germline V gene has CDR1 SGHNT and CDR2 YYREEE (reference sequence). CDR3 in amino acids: CASGWRGDYNEQFF. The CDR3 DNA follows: TGTGCCAGCGGGTGGCGGGGGGACTACAATGAGCAGTTCTTC.

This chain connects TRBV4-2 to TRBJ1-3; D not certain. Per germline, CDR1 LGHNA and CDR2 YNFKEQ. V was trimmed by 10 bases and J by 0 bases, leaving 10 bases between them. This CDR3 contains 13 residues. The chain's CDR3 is CATSESSGNTIYF. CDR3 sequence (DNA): TGTGCCACCAGTGAGAGCTCTGGAAACACCATATATTTT.

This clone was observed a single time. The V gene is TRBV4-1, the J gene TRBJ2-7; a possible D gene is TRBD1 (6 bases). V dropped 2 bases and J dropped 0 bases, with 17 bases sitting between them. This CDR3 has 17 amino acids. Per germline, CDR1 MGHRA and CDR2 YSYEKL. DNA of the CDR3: TGCGCCAGCAGCCAAACAATCCCGGGACAAAGCTCCTACGAGCAGTACTTC. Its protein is CASSQTIPGQSSYEQYF.

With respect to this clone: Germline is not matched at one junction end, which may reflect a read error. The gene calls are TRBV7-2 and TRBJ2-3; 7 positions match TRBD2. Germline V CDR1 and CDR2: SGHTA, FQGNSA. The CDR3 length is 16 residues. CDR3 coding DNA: TGTGCCAGCAGCCTAGCTGCGGGGGACTACGCCTATACGCAGTATTTT. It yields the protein CASSLAAGDYAYTQYF.

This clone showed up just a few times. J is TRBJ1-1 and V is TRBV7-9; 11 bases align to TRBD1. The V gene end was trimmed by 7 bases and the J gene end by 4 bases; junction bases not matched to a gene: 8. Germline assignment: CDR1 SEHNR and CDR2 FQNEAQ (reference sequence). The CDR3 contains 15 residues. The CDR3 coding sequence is TGTGCCAGCACCCCGGACAGGGGGCAGCGCACTGAAGCTTTCTTT. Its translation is CASTPDRGQRTEAFF.

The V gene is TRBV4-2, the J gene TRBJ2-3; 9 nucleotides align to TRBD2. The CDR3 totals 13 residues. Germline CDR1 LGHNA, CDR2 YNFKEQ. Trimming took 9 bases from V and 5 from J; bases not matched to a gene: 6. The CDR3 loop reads CASAGGEGDTQYF. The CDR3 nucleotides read TGTGCCAGTGCGGGGGGGGAGGGAGATACGCAGTATTTT.

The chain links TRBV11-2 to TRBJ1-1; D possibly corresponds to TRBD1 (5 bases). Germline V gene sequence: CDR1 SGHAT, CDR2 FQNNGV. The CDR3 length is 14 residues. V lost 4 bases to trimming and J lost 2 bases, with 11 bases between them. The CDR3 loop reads CASSSFGGNTEAFF. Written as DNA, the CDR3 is TGTGCCAGCAGCTCCTTCGGGGGAAACACTGAAGCTTTCTTT.

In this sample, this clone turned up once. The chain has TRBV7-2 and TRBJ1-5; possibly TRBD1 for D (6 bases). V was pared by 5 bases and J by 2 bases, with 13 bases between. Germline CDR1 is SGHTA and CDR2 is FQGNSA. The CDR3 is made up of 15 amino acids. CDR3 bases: TGTGCCAGCAGCCCTTCCAGGGGTGGCAATCAGCCCCAGCATTTT. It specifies CASSPSRGGNQPQHF.

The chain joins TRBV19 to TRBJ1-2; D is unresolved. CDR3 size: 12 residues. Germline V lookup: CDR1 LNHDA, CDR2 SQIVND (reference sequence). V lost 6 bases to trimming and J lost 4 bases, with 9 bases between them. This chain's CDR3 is CASRLETYGYTF. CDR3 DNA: TGTGCCAGTAGGTTAGAAACCTATGGCTACACCTTC.

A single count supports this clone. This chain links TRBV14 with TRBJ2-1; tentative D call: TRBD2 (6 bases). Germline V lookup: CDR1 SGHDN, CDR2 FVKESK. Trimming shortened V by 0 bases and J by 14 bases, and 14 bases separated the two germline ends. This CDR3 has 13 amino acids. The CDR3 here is CASSQDLVGTEFF. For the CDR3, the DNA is TGTGCCAGCAGCCAAGATCTAGTAGGGACTGAGTTCTTC.

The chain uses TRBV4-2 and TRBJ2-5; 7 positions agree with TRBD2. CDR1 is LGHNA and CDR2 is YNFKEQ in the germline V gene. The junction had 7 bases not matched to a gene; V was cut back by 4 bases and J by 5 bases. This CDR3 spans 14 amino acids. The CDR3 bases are TGTGCCAGCAGCCGAGAAGCGGGAAGGGAGACCCAGTACTTC. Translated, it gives CASSREAGRETQYF.

This chain's CDR3 is CASSQLLAGTTDTQYF. CDR3 nucleotides: TGTGCCAGCAGCCAACTACTAGCGGGGACCACAGATACGCAGTATTTT. The V gene is TRBV7-8, the J gene TRBJ2-3; 10 positions agree with TRBD2. J lost 2 bases, V lost 5 bases, and 7 bases had no gene match. CDR3 length: 16 residues. CDR1 and CDR2 from the germline V gene are SGHVS and FQNEAQ.

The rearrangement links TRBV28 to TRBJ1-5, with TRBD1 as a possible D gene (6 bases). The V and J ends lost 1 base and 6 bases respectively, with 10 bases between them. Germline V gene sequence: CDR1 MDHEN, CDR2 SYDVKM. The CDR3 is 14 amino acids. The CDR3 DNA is TGTGCCAGCAGTTTATTTGTGGGGGCTCAGCCCCAGCATTTT. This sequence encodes CASSLFVGAQPQHF.

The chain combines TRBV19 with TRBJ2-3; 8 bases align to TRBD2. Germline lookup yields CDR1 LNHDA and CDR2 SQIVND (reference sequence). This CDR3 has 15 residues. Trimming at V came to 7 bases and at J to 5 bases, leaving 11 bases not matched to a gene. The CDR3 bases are TGTGCCAGTACCCGAGCGAGCGGGGGTCGAGATACGCAGTATTTT. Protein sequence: CASTRASGGRDTQYF. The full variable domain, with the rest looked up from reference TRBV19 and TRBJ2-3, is DGGITQSPKYLFRKEGQNVTLSCEQNLNHDAMYWYRQDPGQGLRLIYYSQIVNDFQKGDIAEGYSVSREKKESFPLTVTSAQKNPTAFYLCASTRASGGRDTQYFGPGTRLTVL.

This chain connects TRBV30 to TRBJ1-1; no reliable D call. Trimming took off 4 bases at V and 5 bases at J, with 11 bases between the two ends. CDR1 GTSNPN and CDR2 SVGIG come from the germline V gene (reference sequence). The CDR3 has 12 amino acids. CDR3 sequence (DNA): TGTGCCTGGACCGCGGGTAGGACTGAAGCTTTCTTT. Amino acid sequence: CAWTAGRTEAFF.

The CDR3 loop reads CASSPLGGMDGATQYF. CDR3 nucleotide sequence: TGTGCCAGCAGCCCTCTCGGGGGGATGGACGGGGCGACCCAGTACTTC. The chain employs TRBV7-2 and TRBJ2-5; 7 nucleotides agree with TRBD2. The CDR3 length is 16 residues. Unmatched junction bases numbered 16, after V lost 5 bases and J lost 7 bases. Germline lookup yields CDR1 SGHTA and CDR2 FQGNSA.

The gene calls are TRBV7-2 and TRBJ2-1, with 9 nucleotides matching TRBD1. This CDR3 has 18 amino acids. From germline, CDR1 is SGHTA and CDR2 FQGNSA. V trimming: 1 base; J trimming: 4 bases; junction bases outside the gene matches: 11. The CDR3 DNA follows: TGTGCCAGCAGCTTAGTACCCCCCACAGGGGGCAGGTACAATGAGCAGTTCTTC. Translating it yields CASSLVPPTGGRYNEQFF. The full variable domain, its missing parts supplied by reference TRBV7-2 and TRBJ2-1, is GAGVSQSPSNKVTEKGKDVELRCDPISGHTALYWYRQSLGQGLEFLIYFQGNSAPDKSGLPSDRFSAERTGGSVSTLTIQRTQQEDSAVYLCASSLVPPTGGRYNEQFFGPGTRLTVL.